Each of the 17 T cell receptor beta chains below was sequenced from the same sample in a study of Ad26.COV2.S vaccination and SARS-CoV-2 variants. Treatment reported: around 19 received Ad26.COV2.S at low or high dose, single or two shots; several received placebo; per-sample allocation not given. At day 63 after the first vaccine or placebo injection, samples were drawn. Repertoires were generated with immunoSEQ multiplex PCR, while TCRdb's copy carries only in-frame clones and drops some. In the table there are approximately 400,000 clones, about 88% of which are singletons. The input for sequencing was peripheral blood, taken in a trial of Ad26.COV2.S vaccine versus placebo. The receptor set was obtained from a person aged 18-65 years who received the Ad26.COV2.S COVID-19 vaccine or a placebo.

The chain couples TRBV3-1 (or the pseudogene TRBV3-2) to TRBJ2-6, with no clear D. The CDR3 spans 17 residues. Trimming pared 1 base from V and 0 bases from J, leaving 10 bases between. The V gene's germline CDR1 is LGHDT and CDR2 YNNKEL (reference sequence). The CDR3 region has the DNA TGTGCCAGCAGCCAAGGTCCCCAAGGCTCTGGGGCCAACGTCCTGACTTTC. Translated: CASSQGPQGSGANVLTF.

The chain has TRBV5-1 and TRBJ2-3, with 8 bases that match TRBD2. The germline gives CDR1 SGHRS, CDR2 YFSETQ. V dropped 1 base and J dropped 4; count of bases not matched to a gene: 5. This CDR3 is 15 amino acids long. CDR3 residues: CASSLTGGRPDTQYF. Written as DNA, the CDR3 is TGCGCCAGCAGCTTGACGGGGGGGCGGCCAGATACGCAGTATTTT.

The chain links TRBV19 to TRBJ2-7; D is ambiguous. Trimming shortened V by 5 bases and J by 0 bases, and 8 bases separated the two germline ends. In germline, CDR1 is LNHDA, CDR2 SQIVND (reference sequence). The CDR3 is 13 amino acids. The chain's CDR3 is CASSERASYEQYF. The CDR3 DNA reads TGTGCCAGTAGTGAAAGGGCCTCCTACGAGCAGTACTTC.

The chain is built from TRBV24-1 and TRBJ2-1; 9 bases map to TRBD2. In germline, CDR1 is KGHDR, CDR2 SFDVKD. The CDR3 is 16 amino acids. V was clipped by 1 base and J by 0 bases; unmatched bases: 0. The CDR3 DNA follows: TGTGCCACCAGTGATTTTAGCGGGAGCTCCTACAATGAGCAGTTCTTC. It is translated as CATSDFSGSSYNEQFF.

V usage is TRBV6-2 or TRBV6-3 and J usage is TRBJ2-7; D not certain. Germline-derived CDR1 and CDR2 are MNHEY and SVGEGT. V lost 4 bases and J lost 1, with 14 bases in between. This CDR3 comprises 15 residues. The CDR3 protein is CASSSLMRTSYEQYF. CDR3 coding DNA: TGTGCCAGCAGTTCCTTGATGCGGACGTCCTACGAGCAGTACTTC.

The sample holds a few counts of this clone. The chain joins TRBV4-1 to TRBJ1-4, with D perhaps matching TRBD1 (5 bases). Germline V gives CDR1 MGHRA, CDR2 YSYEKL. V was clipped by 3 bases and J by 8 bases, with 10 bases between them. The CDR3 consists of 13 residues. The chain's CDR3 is CASSQAGSEKLFF. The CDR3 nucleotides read TGCGCCAGCAGCCAGGCAGGGTCGGAAAAACTGTTTTTT.

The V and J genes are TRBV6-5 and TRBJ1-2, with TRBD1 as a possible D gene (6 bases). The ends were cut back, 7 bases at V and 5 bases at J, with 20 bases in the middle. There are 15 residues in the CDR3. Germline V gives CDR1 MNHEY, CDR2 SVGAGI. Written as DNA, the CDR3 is TGTGCCAGCACGCGGACAGCCTCCCTACTTTATGGCTACACCTTC. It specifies CASTRTASLLYGYTF.

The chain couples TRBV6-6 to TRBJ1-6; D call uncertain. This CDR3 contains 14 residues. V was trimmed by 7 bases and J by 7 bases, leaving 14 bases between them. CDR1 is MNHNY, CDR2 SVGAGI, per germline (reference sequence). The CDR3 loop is CASTPRRVNSPLHF. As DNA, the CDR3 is TGTGCCAGCACCCCGAGACGTGTCAATTCACCCCTCCACTTT.

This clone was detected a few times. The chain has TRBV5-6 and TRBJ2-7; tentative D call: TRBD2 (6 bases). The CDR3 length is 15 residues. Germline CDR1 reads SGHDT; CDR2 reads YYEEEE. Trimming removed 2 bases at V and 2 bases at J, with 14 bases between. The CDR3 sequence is CASSFKASVTYEQYF. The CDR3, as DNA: TGTGCCAGCAGCTTCAAGGCTAGCGTGACCTACGAGCAGTACTTC. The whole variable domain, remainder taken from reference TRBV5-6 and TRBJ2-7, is DAGVTQSPTHLIKTRGQQVTLRCSPKSGHDTVSWYQQALGQGPQFIFQYYEEEERQRGNFPDRFSGHQFPNYSSELNVNALLLGDSALYLCASSFKASVTYEQYFGPGTRLTVT.

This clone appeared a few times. The CDR3 DNA sequence: TGCGCCAGCTCCCAGGCTAACTATGGCTACACCTTC. Protein product: CASSQANYGYTF. V is TRBV5-1 and J is TRBJ1-2; D uncertain. Trimming took 7 bases from V and 0 from J, leaving 7 bases between them. Germline V gives CDR1 SGHRS, CDR2 YFSETQ. This CDR3 contains 12 residues.

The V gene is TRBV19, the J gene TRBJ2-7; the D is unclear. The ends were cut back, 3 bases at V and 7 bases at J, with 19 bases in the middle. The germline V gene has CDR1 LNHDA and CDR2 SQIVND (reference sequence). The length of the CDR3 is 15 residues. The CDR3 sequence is CASSITGSGMSEQYF. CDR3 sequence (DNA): TGTGCCAGTAGTATCACCGGGTCAGGAATGAGTGAGCAGTACTTC.

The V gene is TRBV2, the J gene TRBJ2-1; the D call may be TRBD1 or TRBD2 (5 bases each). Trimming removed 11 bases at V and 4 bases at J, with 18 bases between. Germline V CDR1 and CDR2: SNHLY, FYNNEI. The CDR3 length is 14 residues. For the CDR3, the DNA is TGTGCCGGGACGTCTAGCTCCCCTTACAATGAGCAGTTCTTC. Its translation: CAGTSSSPYNEQFF. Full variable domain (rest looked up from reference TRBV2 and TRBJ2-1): EPEVTQTPSHQVTQMGQEVILRCVPISNHLYFYWYRQILGQKVEFLVSFYNNEISEKSEIFDDQFSVERPDGSNFTLKIRSTKLEDSAMYFCAGTSSSPYNEQFFGPGTRLTVL.

The CDR3 loop reads CASSNGPAYEQYF. CDR3 coding DNA: TGTGCCAGCAGTAACGGACCAGCCTACGAGCAGTACTTC. This chain joins TRBV6-2 or TRBV6-3 and TRBJ2-7; D is unclear. With 5 bases removed from V and 2 bases from J, the gap between germline ends came to 10 bases. Germline V lookup: CDR1 MNHEY, CDR2 SVGEGT. This CDR3 is built from 13 residues.

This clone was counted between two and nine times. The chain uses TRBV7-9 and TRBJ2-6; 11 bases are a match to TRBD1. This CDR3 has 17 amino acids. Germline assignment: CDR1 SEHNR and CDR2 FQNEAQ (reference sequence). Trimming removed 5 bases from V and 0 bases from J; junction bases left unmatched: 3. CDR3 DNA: TGTGCCAGCAGCCTGGGGACAGGGGGCTCTGGGGCCAACGTCCTGACTTTC. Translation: CASSLGTGGSGANVLTF.

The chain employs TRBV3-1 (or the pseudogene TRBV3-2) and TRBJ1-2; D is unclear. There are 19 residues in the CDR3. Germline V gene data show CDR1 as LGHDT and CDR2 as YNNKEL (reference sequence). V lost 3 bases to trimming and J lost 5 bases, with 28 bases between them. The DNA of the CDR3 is TGTGCCAGCAGCCAGGATCCGAGGACGATGCGAGTAGTTTGGTATGGCTACACCTTC. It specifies CASSQDPRTMRVVWYGYTF.

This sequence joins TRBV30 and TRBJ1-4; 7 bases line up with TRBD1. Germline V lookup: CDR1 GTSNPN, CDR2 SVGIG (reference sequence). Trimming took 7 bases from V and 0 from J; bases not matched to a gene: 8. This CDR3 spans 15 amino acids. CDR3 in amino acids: CASNRGTATNEKLFF. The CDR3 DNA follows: TGTGCCTCCAACAGGGGAACCGCAACTAATGAAAAACTGTTTTTT.

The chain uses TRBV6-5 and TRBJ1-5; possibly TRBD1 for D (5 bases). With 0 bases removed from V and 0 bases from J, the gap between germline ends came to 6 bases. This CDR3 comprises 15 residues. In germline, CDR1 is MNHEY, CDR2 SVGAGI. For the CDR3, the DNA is TGTGCCAGCAGTTACTCAGGGGATAGCAATCAGCCCCAGCATTTT. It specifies CASSYSGDSNQPQHF.